Sequencing of this T cell receptor (beta chain) was carried out in a study of cytomegalovirus exposure and HLA in healthy donors. The overall study: Around 180 million T cells yielded fewer than 120 million unique TCR beta sequences in earlier analysis. A data release that came early held around 85 million unique TCRs from HLA-typed donors. General study points: V- and J-gene trimming of TCR beta was linked (in a later analysis) to a missense DCLRE1C variant.

Trimming pared 8 bases from V and 3 bases from J, leaving 5 bases between. This CDR3 has 11 amino acids. Germline V gene lookup returns CDR1 MNHEY and CDR2 SVGAGI. About this clone itself: Antigen specificity is unknown.

The PCR ran on 60 Vbeta and 13 Jbeta primers. Libraries were prepared by immunoSEQ multiplex PCR; TCRdb keeps only in-frame clonotypes and omits some of them. This table has some 170,000 clones, 82% appearing once. Participants comprised healthy donors of bone marrow. The origin of this receptor is a girl aged 2-15 years in good health and CMV-seropositive. Sequencing was carried out using PBMCs. V is TRBV6-5 and J is TRBJ1-3; no reliable D call. CDR3 sequence (DNA): TGTGCCAGCGTCCTTGGAAACACCATATATTTT. This codes for CASVLGNTIYF.